Listed here are 28 T cell receptor beta chains from one sample, sequenced in a study of T cells in Graves' hyperthyroidism and ophthalmopathy. TCR beta CDR3 region amplification was performed from RNA transcripts. The TCR CDR3 was amplified in a first-round RT-PCR using the HTBI primer set. One entry per CDR3 protein, called by TCRdb with MiXCR from the multiplex PCR reads. The sample comprises around 520,000 distinct CDR3 sequences, approximately 24% of which are singletons, and 11% rests with the top ten. Sequencing was performed on blood. Every receptor here comes from a woman in her thirties with Graves' ophthalmopathy.

In its sample, this clonotype was seen many times. The genes are TRBV12-3 or TRBV12-4 and TRBJ2-7; D may be TRBD2 (6 bases). The CDR3 sequence is 13 residues long. The germline V and J ends were trimmed by 10 bases and 5 bases, with 18 bases remaining between them. The CDR3 spells CATGDGGVDEQYF. The CDR3 DNA sequence: TGTGCCACCGGCGACGGGGGTGTCGACGAGCAGTACTTC.

V is TRBV30 and J is TRBJ1-5, with D possibly being TRBD1 (6 bases). CDR1 GTSNPN and CDR2 SVGIG come from the germline V gene (reference sequence). The V end was cut by 2 bases, the J end by 7 bases, with 12 bases between. The CDR3 is 13 amino acids. This CDR3 is CAWSTQGRQPQHF. DNA for the CDR3: TGTGCCTGGAGTACACAGGGCAGGCAGCCCCAGCATTTT.

This chain uses TRBV19 with TRBJ1-5; D unresolved. The germline CDR1 and CDR2 sequences are LNHDA and SQIVND (reference sequence). The CDR3 contains 15 residues. Trimming took off 3 bases at V and 1 base at J, with 10 bases between the two ends. CDR3 sequence: CASSMSATSNQPQHF. As DNA, the CDR3 is TGTGCCAGTAGTATGTCGGCCACCAGCAATCAGCCCCAGCATTTT.

The chain carries TRBV28 and TRBJ1-1, with 7 nucleotides matching TRBD1. The CDR3 totals 18 residues. Germline CDR1 is MDHEN and CDR2 is SYDVKM. Trimming cost V 3 bases and J 1 base; bases outside gene matches: 14. CDR3 protein: CASSFPPQTGVRNTEAFF. CDR3 DNA sequence: TGTGCCAGCAGTTTTCCCCCACAAACAGGGGTACGGAACACTGAAGCTTTCTTT.

This clonotype was counted at least ten times. The chain links TRBV30 to TRBJ2-5, with a possible D match to TRBD2 (6 bases). From germline, CDR1 is GTSNPN and CDR2 SVGIG (reference sequence). Trimming pared 0 bases from V and 7 bases from J, leaving 9 bases between. This CDR3 contains 12 residues. The CDR3 protein is CAWSVSGGTQYF. The CDR3 region has the DNA TGTGCCTGGAGTGTATCCGGGGGGACCCAGTACTTC.

DNA for the CDR3: TGTGCCAGCAGCTTAAGTGTATCCTACAATGAGCAGTTCTTC. This translates into CASSLSVSYNEQFF. The chain combines TRBV11-2 with TRBJ2-1, with D hard to call. Germline V gene lookup returns CDR1 SGHAT and CDR2 FQNNGV. V lost 2 bases, J lost 1 base, and 6 bases lay in between. The CDR3 runs 14 residues.

This clonotype was counted ten times or more. This sequence joins TRBV4-1 and TRBJ2-7, with a possible D match to TRBD1 (6 bases). The CDR3 extends over 13 amino acids. Germline V gene lookup returns CDR1 MGHRA and CDR2 YSYEKL. The V gene lost 5 bases and the J gene lost 6 bases, with 14 bases spanning the gap. CDR3 DNA: TGCGCCAGCAGCGCGACAGGAGGTTCCGAGCAGTACTTC. This translates into CASSATGGSEQYF.

Concerning this clonotype itself: Compared with germline, one end of the junction differs, possibly owing to a read error. V is TRBV29-1 and J is TRBJ2-2; the D gene is possibly TRBD2 (5 bases). Germline V CDR1 and CDR2: SQVTM, ANQGSEA. This CDR3 region has 15 residues. CDR3 in amino acids: CSVEEAGLNAGELCF. CDR3 nucleotides: TGCAGCGTTGAAGAGGCCGGCTTGAACGCCGGGGAGCTGTGTTTT.

This clonotype was seen repeatedly, ten times or more. The V and J genes are TRBV29-1 and TRBJ1-2, with 10 nucleotides matching TRBD1. The CDR3 runs 13 residues. Germline V gene data show CDR1 as SQVTM and CDR2 as ANQGSEA. V shed 5 bases, J shed 8 bases, and the junction held 8 bases outside the gene matches. The chain's CDR3 is CSVPGQGKGGYTF. CDR3 DNA: TGCAGCGTTCCGGGACAGGGGAAGGGGGGCTACACCTTC.

This clonotype was recorded at least ten times. The rearrangement joins TRBV27 to TRBJ2-2; D remains ambiguous. Germline CDR1 is MNHEY and CDR2 is SMNVEV (reference sequence). This CDR3 spans 13 amino acids. Trimming pared 6 bases from V and 0 bases from J, leaving 5 bases between. The DNA of the CDR3 is TGTGCCAGCAGGCGGCCGAACACCGGGGAGCTGTTTTTT. The encoded protein is CASRRPNTGELFF.

This clonotype was recorded at least ten times. The chain employs TRBV7-8 and TRBJ2-7; D may be TRBD1 (6 bases). In germline, CDR1 is SGHVS, CDR2 FQNEAQ. This CDR3 comprises 14 residues. Trimming cost V 5 bases and J 5 bases, with 16 bases left between them. This chain's CDR3 is CASSPRTVDDEQYF. Here the CDR3 DNA reads TGTGCCAGCAGCCCCCGGACAGTAGACGACGAGCAGTACTTC.

This chain uses TRBV2 with TRBJ2-5; D is uncertain. The CDR3 extends over 15 amino acids. V lost 1 base to trimming and J lost 2 bases, with 11 bases between them. Germline V gene sequence: CDR1 SNHLY, CDR2 FYNNEI. The CDR3 DNA reads as TGTGCCAGCAGTGAAGGGGTAGACTCTCAAGAGACCCAGTACTTC. It yields the protein CASSEGVDSQETQYF. Complete variable domain (other parts from reference TRBV2 and TRBJ2-5): EPEVTQTPSHQVTQMGQEVILRCVPISNHLYFYWYRQILGQKVEFLVSFYNNEISEKSEIFDDQFSVERPDGSNFTLKIRSTKLEDSAMYFCASSEGVDSQETQYFGPGTRLLVL.

In this sample, this clonotype turned up a few times. The rearrangement joins TRBV11-2 to TRBJ2-7; 7 bases are shared with TRBD2. With 5 bases clipped from V and 1 base from J, the junction kept 14 bases outside the gene matches. CDR3 length: 17 amino acids. Germline CDR1 is SGHAT and CDR2 is FQNNGV. The chain's CDR3 is CASSVKGLGLTSYEQYF. Here the CDR3 DNA reads TGTGCCAGCAGCGTAAAAGGACTAGGCCTCACATCCTACGAGCAGTACTTC.

The sample holds a few counts of this clonotype. CDR3 loop: CASSPKRTGNTEAFF. The CDR3 DNA follows: TGTGCCAGCAGCCCTAAGCGGACAGGGAACACTGAAGCTTTCTTT. The V call is TRBV6-1, the J call TRBJ1-1; TRBD1 matches 7 bases. Trimming took 6 bases from V and 1 from J; bases not matched to a gene: 8. Per germline, CDR1 MNHNS and CDR2 SASEGT. The CDR3 runs 15 residues.

This clonotype came up a few times. This chain joins TRBV4-1 and TRBJ2-2; D is uncertain. This CDR3 comprises 14 residues. The V end was cut by 1 base, the J end by 1 base, with 4 bases between. Germline values: CDR1 MGHRA, CDR2 YSYEKL. CDR3 bases: TGCGCCAGCAGCCAAGGAAAGAACACCGGGGAGCTGTTTTTT. As protein: CASSQGKNTGELFF.

This clonotype was counted at least ten times. The DNA for the CDR3 is TGTGCCAGCAGACAGGACAGGGTAGGTCAGCCCCAGCATTTT. This sequence encodes CASRQDRVGQPQHF. The chain employs TRBV2 and TRBJ1-5; 8 bases align to TRBD1. J lost 6 bases, V lost 6 bases, and 7 bases had no gene match. Germline V gives CDR1 SNHLY, CDR2 FYNNEI. The CDR3 length is 14 residues.

This clonotype showed up many times. J is TRBJ2-5 and V is TRBV10-3; D is unresolved. Per the germline V gene, CDR1 is ENHRY and CDR2 is SYGVKD. The V and J ends lost 3 bases and 6 bases respectively, with 20 bases between them. The CDR3 loop spans 16 amino acids. Here the CDR3 DNA reads TGTGCCATCAGTGAAGGAAGGCAGGAGCTGTTGAAGACCCAGTACTTC. Translated: CAISEGRQELLKTQYF.

This clonotype was counted a few times. CDR3 DNA sequence: TGTGCCAGCAGGGTTAGGCGGACCAACACTGAAGCTTTCTTT. Protein: CASRVRRTNTEAFF. This rearrangement joins TRBV6-5 to TRBJ1-1; no reliable D call. The CDR3 has 14 residues. The V gene lost 6 bases and the J gene lost 2 bases, with 13 bases spanning the gap. Germline V lookup: CDR1 MNHEY, CDR2 SVGAGI.

The chain is built from TRBV10-3 and TRBJ2-7, with TRBD2 matching over 11 bases. Trimming at V came to 3 bases and at J to 6 bases, leaving 7 bases not matched to a gene. The CDR3 consists of 15 residues. The germline CDR1 and CDR2 sequences are ENHRY and SYGVKD. The CDR3 region is CAISERLAGSGEQYF. The CDR3 DNA is TGTGCCATCAGTGAACGACTAGCGGGATCCGGCGAGCAGTACTTC.

This clonotype was detected many times. The chain couples TRBV4-2 to TRBJ1-1, with 8 positions matching TRBD1. The CDR3 is made up of 17 amino acids. The germline V gene encodes CDR1 LGHNA and CDR2 YNFKEQ. V lost 1 base to trimming and J lost 2 bases; unmatched junction nucleotides: 9. Here the CDR3 reads CASSQAAGGVVNTEAFF. The CDR3 coding sequence is TGTGCCAGCAGCCAAGCTGCAGGGGGCGTGGTAAACACTGAAGCTTTCTTT.

The chain joins TRBV11-2 to TRBJ1-1, with a tentative D call TRBD1 (6 bases). Germline loops: CDR1 SGHAT, CDR2 FQNNGV. This CDR3 is 14 amino acids long. V dropped 0 bases and J dropped 5 bases, with 10 bases sitting between them. The CDR3 loop is CASSLDQGLTEAFF. CDR3 DNA sequence: TGTGCCAGCAGCTTAGATCAGGGGTTGACTGAAGCTTTCTTT. The whole variable domain, remainder taken from reference TRBV11-2 and TRBJ1-1, is EAGVAQSPRYKIIEKRQSVAFWCNPISGHATLYWYQQILGQGPKLLIQFQNNGVVDDSQLPKDRFSAERLKGVDSTLKIQPAKLEDSAVYLCASSLDQGLTEAFFGQGTRLTVV.

This clonotype was recorded at least ten times. The chain joins TRBV5-1 to TRBJ1-2; D not certain. CDR3 length: 13 residues. The ends were cut back, 3 bases at V and 8 bases at J, with 14 bases in the middle. Germline CDR1 SGHRS, CDR2 YFSETQ. The CDR3 loop is CASSWGWREGYTF. The CDR3 DNA reads TGCGCCAGCAGCTGGGGATGGCGAGAGGGCTACACCTTC. The full variable domain, its missing parts supplied by reference TRBV5-1 and TRBJ1-2, is KAGVTQTPRYLIKTRGQQVTLSCSPISGHRSVSWYQQTPGQGLQFLFEYFSETQRNKGNFPGRFSGRQFSNSRSEMNVSTLELGDSALYLCASSWGWREGYTFGSGTRLTVV.

This rearrangement joins TRBV12-3 or TRBV12-4 to TRBJ2-7, with D possibly matching TRBD1 (5 bases). The V end was cut by 3 bases, the J end by 2 bases, with 11 bases between. CDR3 length equals 14 residues. The CDR3 is CASSLVREPYEQYF. The CDR3 nucleotides are TGTGCCAGCAGTTTGGTCAGGGAACCCTACGAGCAGTACTTC.

The table lists this clonotype with many counts. This chain connects TRBV6-1 to TRBJ2-5; 9 bases align to TRBD2. The V segment lost 11 bases and the J segment 5 bases; nucleotides outside the gene matches: 3. Germline V gene data show CDR1 as MNHNS and CDR2 as SASEGT. The CDR3 has 11 residues. The CDR3 DNA is TGTGCCGCGGGGGGGGCTGAGACCCAGTACTTC. It codes for CAAGGAETQYF.

This clonotype appeared a few times. The chain links TRBV20-1 to TRBJ2-1; D is unclear. The CDR3 totals 18 residues. V lost 0 bases to trimming and J lost 8 bases, with 26 bases between them. Germline values: CDR1 DFQATT, CDR2 SNEGSKA (reference sequence). Here the CDR3 DNA reads TGCAGTGCTAGAGATTCCCCCACTTCCGACTGGCGCGGCGATGAGCAGTTCTTC. This sequence encodes CSARDSPTSDWRGDEQFF.

The J gene is TRBJ1-2, the V gene TRBV20-1; D might be TRBD1 (5 bases). Trimming removed 6 bases from V and 7 bases from J, with 27 bases in between. Germline CDR1 reads DFQATT; CDR2 reads SNEGSKA (reference sequence). The CDR3 is 16 amino acids. The CDR3 sequence is CSAEIRGLMRGGGYTF. The CDR3 nucleotides are TGCAGTGCCGAAATAAGGGGCTTGATGAGGGGTGGTGGCTACACCTTC.

This clonotype was seen many times. One base away lies a much larger clone, so this may be a sequencing read error. The chain recombines TRBV6-1 with TRBJ1-1; D call uncertain. CDR1 is MNHNS and CDR2 is SASEGT in the germline V gene. The CDR3 totals 13 residues. Deletions cut 4 bases from V and 1 base from J, with 7 bases between. The CDR3 DNA sequence: TGTGCCAGCAGTGTCTCGGGGAACACTGAAGCTTTCTTT. Protein product: CASSVSGNTEAFF.

This clonotype has a handful of counts. The chain has TRBV12-3 or TRBV12-4 and TRBJ1-3; perhaps TRBD1 as D (6 bases). The V and J ends lost 6 bases and 0 bases respectively, with 12 bases between them. This CDR3 is 15 amino acids long. The CDR3 DNA reads TGTGCCAGCAGGCCCCGGGACAACTCTGGAAACACCATATATTTT. Its protein product is CASRPRDNSGNTIYF.